This T cell receptor beta chain was identified in a study of shared clonotypes between healthy human individuals. Study-level information: Per donor, CD8 memory used one plate, CD8 naive used two, CD4 memory used three and CD4 naive used three. Overall study results and limits: It was expected that sequencing depth would affect clonotype sharing among donors. Although depth was large, rarefaction showed that sequencing of the sorted subsets was incomplete. Generation of non-shared clonotypes was less probable than generation of clonotypes shared by all four donors.

Some clones are missing from TCRdb's copy, which holds only in-frame ones; the method was immunoSEQ multiplex PCR. The sample lists about 2.3 million clones, over 85% occurring once. CDR1 is MDHEN, CDR2 SYDVKM, per germline. The V and J ends lost 8 bases and 3 bases respectively, with 8 bases between them. The CDR3 has 12 amino acids. This clone was counted a single time. No antigen is known for it. Sequencing was done on a sample of naive CD4+ T cells from PBMCs. Subset: CD45RA+ positively selected. This sequence was found in a man between 18 and 29 years old in good health. Some clones in this sample may be carry-over from other donors' samples. The chain combines TRBV28 with TRBJ1-5; no firm D call. The CDR3 reads CASVTLNQPQHF. The CDR3, as DNA: TGTGCCAGCGTTACTCTCAATCAGCCCCAGCATTTT.